The rows below give T cell receptor beta chains drawn from one sample of a study of blood T cell repertoires in COVID-19. Generated by immunoSEQ multiplex PCR, the TCRdb table keeps only in-frame clones and is missing some. Among about 270,000 clones, around nine tenths were seen once, and the ten largest hold about 10%. The sample comprised peripheral blood. The receptors were sampled from a man between 35 and 55 years old with active or convalescent COVID-19. Both conserved end residues are part of each CDR3. The D gene is left open where the match is weak. Only some rows state a clone size, as once, few, many or a class for expanded clones.

>TRBJ2-1|few|TRBD2|TRBV10-1
CASSDSGGLPNEQFF
TGCGCCAGCAGTGATTCGGGAGGGCTACCCAATGAGCAGTTCTTC
>TRBJ1-5|.|.|TRBV7-2
CASSLVRGMGNQPQHF
TGTGCCAGCAGCTTAGTACGAGGAATGGGCAATCAGCCCCAGCATTTT
>TRBJ2-4|.|TRBD2|TRBV27
CASSLGSGKENIQYF
TGTGCCAGCAGTTTAGGTAGCGGGAAGGAAAACATTCAGTACTTC
>TRBJ1-6|.|.|TRBV5-6
CASSSTRGGFSSPLHF
TGTGCCAGCAGCTCCACCCGAGGGGGATTTTCCTCACCCCTCCACTTT
>TRBJ2-2|.|.|TRBV21-1
CASSKVGEVQGSAGELFF
TGTGCCAGCAGCAAAGTAGGTGAGGTACAGGGCAGCGCCGGGGAGCTGTTTTTT
>TRBJ2-3|.|.|TRBV14
CASSHRDGRDTQYF
TGTGCCAGCAGCCACCGGGACGGGAGAGATACGCAGTATTTT
>TRBJ1-6|once|TRBD1|TRBV3-1/TRBV3-2
CASSQGRGQGVSPLHF
TGTGCCAGCAGCCAAGGCCGGGGACAGGGCGTTTCACCCCTCCACTTT
>TRBJ1-5|.|.|TRBV15
CATSRDRGSRSNQPQHF
TGTGCCACCAGCAGAGATAGGGGGAGTAGGAGCAATCAGCCCCAGCATTTT
>TRBJ2-6|.|.|TRBV30
CAWSVRPTGTGANVLTF
TGTGCCTGGAGTGTACGCCCCACAGGGACTGGGGCCAACGTCCTGACTTTC
>TRBJ2-4|.|.|TRBV19
CASSRGGSLGNIQYF
TGTGCCAGCTCGAGGGGGGGCTCACTTGGAAACATTCAGTACTTC
>TRBJ2-5|.|TRBD1|TRBV5-1
CASSLEGQGAETQYF
TGCGCCAGCAGCTTGGAAGGACAGGGAGCAGAGACCCAGTACTTC
>TRBJ2-6|.|.|TRBV10-3
CAARRSSGANVLTF
TGTGCCGCACGGCGGTCCAGTGGGGCCAACGTCCTGACTTTC
>TRBJ1-5|.|.|TRBV28
CASRGSSNQPQHF
TGTGCCAGCAGAGGGAGTAGCAATCAGCCCCAGCATTTT
>TRBJ2-1|.|TRBD2|TRBV27
CASSSAGGPSNEQFF
TGTGCCAGCAGTTCAGCGGGAGGTCCTAGTAATGAGCAGTTCTTC
>TRBJ1-5|.|TRBD1|TRBV9
CASSQGQGGQPQHF
TGTGCCAGCAGCCAGGGACAGGGTGGCCAGCCCCAGCATTTT
>TRBJ2-3|once|.|TRBV12-5
CASGRRLSTDTQYF
TGTGCTAGTGGGCGGAGGCTGAGCACAGATACGCAGTATTTT
>TRBJ1-5|.|.|TRBV2
CASSGLRRSNQPQHF
TGTGCCAGCAGTGGTTTAAGGAGAAGCAATCAGCCCCAGCATTTT